Listed here are 31 T cell receptor beta chains from one sample, sequenced in a study of cytomegalovirus exposure and HLA in healthy donors (TCRdb year 2017). The library was built by means of the immunoSEQ multiplex PCR assay. The multiplex PCR relied on a mix of 60 forward primers for TCR Vbeta segments and 13 reverse primers for TCR Jbeta segments. The table was pulled from immuneACCESS by TCRdb, which kept in-frame rearrangements only. Such tables lose some clones; where checked, under half of the loss comes from unresolved V genes, and the rest has no known cause. Present in this sample are 110,000 or so clones, around 77% of which were seen just once. Of the sample, 5.4% is held by the ten largest clones. Sequenced: PBMCs. The origin of the receptors is a woman aged 30 to 39 in good health and CMV-seropositive.

This clone has a handful of counts. The genes are TRBV5-1 and TRBJ1-1, with a tentative D call TRBD1 (6 bases). The ends were cut back, 0 bases at V and 5 bases at J, with 11 bases in the middle. CDR1 and CDR2 (germline): SGHRS, YFSETQ. CDR3 length: 14 amino acids. The CDR3 spells CASSLEQGYTEAFF. In nucleotides, the CDR3 is TGCGCCAGCAGCTTGGAACAGGGTTATACTGAAGCTTTCTTT.

The J gene is TRBJ2-5, the V gene TRBV5-1, with D possibly being TRBD2 (6 bases). With 0 bases removed from V and 11 bases from J, the gap between germline ends came to 20 bases. Germline CDR1 reads SGHRS; CDR2 reads YFSETQ. The CDR3 contains 15 residues. Written as DNA, the CDR3 is TGCGCCAGCAGCTTGGGCGGCATTCACCCGGGGGAGCAGTACTTC. Translation: CASSLGGIHPGEQYF.

This clone was observed many times. Compared with germline, one end of the junction differs, possibly owing to a read error. V gene TRBV5-1 combines with J gene TRBJ2-1, with 7 bases matching TRBD2. This CDR3 has 15 residues. In germline, CDR1 is SGHRS, CDR2 YFSETQ. This chain's CDR3 is CASSLGGVSVGEQFF. The CDR3 DNA is TGCGCCAGCAGTTTGGGGGGGGTTTCTGTAGGTGAGCAGTTCTTC.

CDR3 sequence reads: CASEPNGSGEQFF. CDR3 sequence (DNA): TGTGCCAGCGAACCAAACGGATCCGGGGAGCAGTTCTTC. The V and J genes are TRBV27 and TRBJ2-1; no firm D call. Per germline, CDR1 MNHEY and CDR2 SMNVEV (reference sequence). The CDR3 length is 13 residues. The germline V and J ends were trimmed by 8 bases and 10 bases, with 18 bases remaining between them.

The chain combines TRBV10-2 with TRBJ2-1; TRBD2 agrees at 11 bases. The CDR3 loop spans 14 amino acids. Germline-derived CDR1 and CDR2 are WSHSY and SAAADI. The J segment lost 4 bases and the V segment lost 6 bases, leaving 2 bases of the junction unmatched. The chain's CDR3 is CASRLAGGYNEQFF. The DNA for the CDR3 is TGCGCCAGCAGGTTAGCGGGAGGGTACAATGAGCAGTTCTTC.

There are a few counts of this clone. The chain carries TRBV9 and TRBJ1-4, with D possibly being TRBD1 (5 bases). The CDR3 length is 14 residues. Trimming took off 0 bases at V and 2 bases at J, with 5 bases between the two ends. The germline CDR1 and CDR2 sequences are SGDLS and YYNGEE. This chain's CDR3 is CASSVGQTNEKLFF. The CDR3 DNA follows: TGTGCCAGCAGCGTAGGACAGACTAATGAAAAACTGTTTTTT.

This clone was observed once. The genes are TRBV6-4 and TRBJ1-1, with 10 bases fitting TRBD1. This CDR3 contains 14 residues. J gave up 3 bases and V 7 bases, and 5 bases lay outside the gene matches. Germline loops: CDR1 MRHNA, CDR2 SNTAGT. CDR3 protein: CASMRGQGDTEAFF. The CDR3 DNA reads as TGTGCCAGCATGCGCGGACAGGGGGACACTGAAGCTTTCTTT.

There are a few counts of this clone. One end of the junction fails to match germline, which may point to a read error. J is TRBJ2-3 and V is TRBV7-9, with D possibly being TRBD2 (5 bases). CDR3 length equals 15 residues. Per the germline V gene, CDR1 is SEHNR and CDR2 is FQNEAQ (reference sequence). CDR3 loop: CSSSLDGMSTDTQYF. The CDR3 DNA is TGTTCCAGCAGCTTAGACGGGATGTCCACAGATACGCAGTATTTT.

This sequence joins TRBV2 and TRBJ1-2; D is uncertain. The CDR3 contains 15 residues. Trimming removed 0 bases at V and 4 bases at J, with 12 bases between. Germline CDR1 and CDR2: SNHLY and FYNNEI. CDR3 sequence: CASSEASINVYGYTF. The CDR3 DNA sequence: TGTGCCAGCAGTGAAGCTAGCATAAACGTCTATGGCTACACCTTC.

This chain links TRBV5-6 with TRBJ1-1, with 7 bases identical to TRBD1. Germline V gives CDR1 SGHDT, CDR2 YYEEEE. The CDR3 is made up of 13 amino acids. V lost 2 bases to trimming and J lost 11 bases; unmatched junction nucleotides: 9. CDR3 amino acids: CASSFFGGGSAFF. CDR3 bases: TGTGCCAGCAGCTTCTTTGGAGGGGGCTCGGCTTTCTTT.

The chain uses TRBV19 and TRBJ1-2; D is unresolved. This CDR3 is built from 14 residues. V dropped 2 bases and J dropped 2 bases, with 9 bases sitting between them. Germline CDR1 and CDR2: LNHDA and SQIVND (reference sequence). The CDR3 nucleotides are TGTGCCAGTAGTATAAGTGCAGGCAACTATGGCTACACCTTC. The encoded protein is CASSISAGNYGYTF.

The rearrangement joins TRBV30 to TRBJ1-1; D unresolved. Trimming left V 2 bases short and J 2 bases short, with 12 bases between. The CDR3 totals 14 residues. Germline V lookup: CDR1 GTSNPN, CDR2 SVGIG (reference sequence). The CDR3 is CAWSSRHLNTEAFF. Written as DNA, the CDR3 is TGTGCCTGGAGTTCCCGACACCTTAACACTGAAGCTTTCTTT.

This clone was counted between two and nine times. Other DNA sequences from this sample encode an identical CDR3 as well. V usage is TRBV19 and J usage is TRBJ2-2, with a possible D match to TRBD1 (5 bases). V was clipped by 2 bases and J by 5 bases, with 9 bases between them. This CDR3 is built from 14 residues. Germline lookup yields CDR1 LNHDA and CDR2 SQIVND (reference sequence). The CDR3 loop is CASSIQGATGELFF. The CDR3 DNA follows: TGTGCCAGTAGTATACAGGGCGCGACCGGGGAGCTGTTTTTT.

The chain couples TRBV6-5 to TRBJ1-2; 9 bases line up with TRBD1. There are 15 residues in the CDR3. Germline CDR1 reads MNHEY; CDR2 reads SVGAGI. V shed 5 bases, J shed 4 bases, and the junction held 8 bases outside the gene matches. The CDR3 is CASSLDRGATYGYTF. The DNA for the CDR3 is TGTGCCAGCAGTCTTGACAGGGGGGCTACCTATGGCTACACCTTC.

The V and J genes are TRBV7-9 and TRBJ1-1; possible D gene TRBD1, 6 bases. Germline CDR1 is SEHNR and CDR2 is FQNEAQ (reference sequence). Trimming shortened V by 2 bases and J by 5 bases, and 9 bases separated the two germline ends. The CDR3 is 13 residues long. The DNA for the CDR3 is TGTGCCAGCAGCTTAAACAGGGTAACTGAAGCTTTCTTT. Translation: CASSLNRVTEAFF. The full variable domain, with the rest looked up from reference TRBV7-9 and TRBJ1-1, is DTGVSQNPRHKITKRGQNVTFRCDPISEHNRLYWYRQTLGQGPEFLTYFQNEAQLEKSRLLSDRFSAERPKGSFSTLEIQRTEQGDSAMYLCASSLNRVTEAFFGQGTRLTVV.

The gene calls are TRBV19 and TRBJ1-2; D uncertain. Trimming removed 3 bases from V and 2 bases from J, with 10 bases in between. Per germline, CDR1 LNHDA and CDR2 SQIVND (reference sequence). The length of the CDR3 is 14 residues. The CDR3 DNA reads TGTGCCAGTAGTATTACGGCTAGAAACTATGGCTACACCTTC. Its translation: CASSITARNYGYTF.

This clone was observed a few times. The gene calls are TRBV19 and TRBJ2-1, with 13 bases fitting TRBD2. The CDR3 has 15 amino acids. CDR1 and CDR2 from the germline V gene are LNHDA and SQIVND (reference sequence). V shed 1 base and J 9 bases; nucleotides not matched to a gene: 3. The CDR3 sequence is CASSIGTSGGREQFF. CDR3 DNA: TGTGCCAGTAGTATAGGGACTAGCGGGGGTCGTGAGCAGTTCTTC.

The V and J genes are TRBV5-4 and TRBJ1-1; TRBD1 matches 8 bases. The CDR3 runs 14 residues. Germline-derived CDR1 and CDR2 are SGHNT and YYREEE (reference sequence). The ends lost 2 bases at V and 5 bases at J; junction bases unmatched: 5. CDR3 in amino acids: CASSFQTGETEAFF. In DNA form, the CDR3 reads TGTGCCAGCAGCTTCCAGACAGGGGAAACTGAAGCTTTCTTT.

This rearrangement joins TRBV2 to TRBJ2-5; D not resolved. CDR3 length: 14 amino acids. The germline gives CDR1 SNHLY, CDR2 FYNNEI. The V end was cut by 4 bases, the J end by 5 bases, with 14 bases between. The CDR3 nucleotides read TGTGCCAGCAGTGTGAGAAGCCAATCGGAGACCCAGTACTTC. Translation: CASSVRSQSETQYF.

This clone was seen a few times. The chain recombines TRBV2 with TRBJ2-1, with 9 bases lining up with TRBD1. Germline CDR1 and CDR2: SNHLY and FYNNEI. The CDR3 has 17 residues. Trimming cost V 4 bases and J 2 bases; bases outside gene matches: 9. CDR3: CASSGGGQGSTYNEQFF. The CDR3 nucleotides are TGTGCCAGCAGTGGGGGAGGACAGGGGAGCACCTACAATGAGCAGTTCTTC. Supplemented by reference TRBV2 and TRBJ2-1, the full variable domain reads EPEVTQTPSHQVTQMGQEVILRCVPISNHLYFYWYRQILGQKVEFLVSFYNNEISEKSEIFDDQFSVERPDGSNFTLKIRSTKLEDSAMYFCASSGGGQGSTYNEQFFGPGTRLTVL.

V and J are TRBV6-1 and TRBJ1-1; TRBD1 aligns across 8 bases. CDR1 is MNHNS, CDR2 SASEGT, per germline. V shed 3 bases, J shed 0 bases, and the junction held 6 bases outside the gene matches. The CDR3 is made up of 16 amino acids. DNA of the CDR3: TGTGCCAGCAGTGAGGACAGGGTTAGTGTGAACACTGAAGCTTTCTTT. Translation gives CASSEDRVSVNTEAFF.

The V call is TRBV18, the J call TRBJ1-1; D gene ambiguous. The CDR3 totals 15 residues. Germline loops: CDR1 KGHSH, CDR2 LQKENI. V was pared by 3 bases and J by 4 bases, with 15 bases between. The CDR3 loop is CASSPRSVASTEAFF. The DNA for the CDR3 is TGTGCCAGCTCACCCCGCTCGGTGGCTAGCACTGAAGCTTTCTTT. The full variable domain, completed using reference TRBV18 and TRBJ1-1, is NAGVMQNPRHLVRRRGQEARLRCSPMKGHSHVYWYRQLPEEGLKFMVYLQKENIIDESGMPKERFSAEFPKEGPSILRIQQVVRGDSAAYFCASSPRSVASTEAFFGQGTRLTVV.

The V gene is TRBV29-1, the J gene TRBJ1-6, with TRBD1 matching 9 bases. With V trimmed by 4 bases and J by 4 bases, 5 bases remained unmatched. CDR3 size: 15 residues. Germline V gene data show CDR1 as SQVTM and CDR2 as ANQGSEA. This CDR3 reads CSVGTGARYNSPLHF. The CDR3 DNA reads TGCAGCGTTGGGACAGGGGCCCGTTATAATTCACCCCTCCACTTT.

The chain recombines TRBV6-1 with TRBJ2-1, with 12 bases aligning to TRBD2. This CDR3 contains 17 residues. Germline V lookup: CDR1 MNHNS, CDR2 SASEGT. V lost 1 base to trimming and J lost 3 bases; unmatched junction nucleotides: 4. This CDR3 is CASSEEGGLAGYNEQFF. In DNA form, the CDR3 reads TGTGCCAGCAGTGAAGAGGGGGGACTAGCGGGCTACAATGAGCAGTTCTTC.

V gene TRBV18 combines with J gene TRBJ2-5, with D maybe TRBD1 (6 bases). Trimming cost V 4 bases and J 1 base, with 7 bases left between them. Per germline, CDR1 KGHSH and CDR2 LQKENI. The CDR3 runs to 13 residues. CDR3 nucleotide sequence: TGTGCCAGCTCACGACAGGTCCAAGAGACCCAGTACTTC. It is translated as CASSRQVQETQYF. Supplemented by reference TRBV18 and TRBJ2-5, the full variable domain reads NAGVMQNPRHLVRRRGQEARLRCSPMKGHSHVYWYRQLPEEGLKFMVYLQKENIIDESGMPKERFSAEFPKEGPSILRIQQVVRGDSAAYFCASSRQVQETQYFGPGTRLLVL.

This clone has only a few counts. The gene calls are TRBV6-5 and TRBJ2-1; D unclear. The CDR3 runs to 13 residues. V lost 6 bases and J 0 bases, leaving 6 bases between the germline ends. CDR1 and CDR2 (germline): MNHEY, SVGAGI. The CDR3 loop reads CASRPSSYNEQFF. CDR3 DNA: TGTGCCAGCAGACCGAGCTCCTACAATGAGCAGTTCTTC.

The chain couples TRBV29-1 to TRBJ2-5; TRBD1 matches at 10 bases. The germline V gene has CDR1 SQVTM and CDR2 ANQGSEA. Germline trimming cut 7 bases from V and 4 bases from J; bases unmatched to any gene: 12. The CDR3 runs to 15 residues. CDR3 bases: TGCAGCGGAAGGGAGGGACAGGGGTTCGGAGAGACCCAGTACTTC. Translating it yields CSGREGQGFGETQYF. Supplemented by reference TRBV29-1 and TRBJ2-5, the full variable domain reads SAVISQKPSRDICQRGTSLTIQCQVDSQVTMMFWYRQQPGQSLTLIATANQGSEATYESGFVIDKFPISRPNLTFSTLTVSNMSPEDSSIYLCSGREGQGFGETQYFGPGTRLLVL.

This chain joins TRBV10-1 and TRBJ1-3, with D unclear. V was pared by 2 bases and J by 5 bases, with 19 bases between. The CDR3 covers 17 residues. CDR1 and CDR2 (germline): WNHNN, SYGVQD (reference sequence). CDR3 amino acids: CASSEMKVRGKRNTIYF. The CDR3 DNA follows: TGCGCCAGCAGTGAGATGAAGGTCCGCGGTAAGAGAAACACCATATATTTT.

V usage is TRBV5-4 and J usage is TRBJ2-7; D gene ambiguous. Germline values: CDR1 SGHNT, CDR2 YYREEE (reference sequence). This CDR3 region has 13 residues. Trimming cost V 1 base and J 2 bases, with 7 bases left between them. The CDR3: CASSLPGPYEQYF. Here the CDR3 DNA reads TGTGCCAGCAGCTTGCCAGGCCCCTACGAGCAGTACTTC. The full variable domain, with the rest looked up from reference TRBV5-4 and TRBJ2-7, is ETGVTQSPTHLIKTRGQQVTLRCSSQSGHNTVSWYQQALGQGPQFIFQYYREEENGRGNFPPRFSGLQFPNYSSELNVNALELDDSALYLCASSLPGPYEQYFGPGTRLTVT.

The chain joins TRBV5-1 to TRBJ1-6; weak D call: TRBD1 (6 bases). This CDR3 is built from 15 residues. Germline V CDR1 and CDR2: SGHRS, YFSETQ. The ends were cut back, 0 bases at V and 7 bases at J, with 11 bases in the middle. The CDR3 protein is CASSLDPDRNSPLHF. DNA of the CDR3: TGCGCCAGCAGCTTGGATCCGGACAGAAATTCACCCCTCCACTTT.

The chain joins TRBV7-2 to TRBJ1-1, with no clear D. Trimming pared 3 bases from V and 4 bases from J, leaving 15 bases between. Germline V gene lookup returns CDR1 SGHTA and CDR2 FQGNSA. CDR3 length equals 15 residues. CDR3 sequence (DNA): TGTGCCAGCAGCTTTAACAGAGGCCGGGGCACTGAAGCTTTCTTT. Amino acids: CASSFNRGRGTEAFF.